This TCR beta chain was retrieved from a study of cytomegalovirus exposure and HLA in healthy donors (dated by TCRdb to 2017 to 2019). A note on the overall study: In an earlier analysis of roughly 500 of the donors, 250 to 300 Gb of sequence data and 117 million unique TCR beta sequences from about 179 million T cells were reported. Approximately 330 gigabases of sequencing data and 70 million to 95 million unique TCR sequences made up an early release that covered some 640 HLA-typed donors. Of the roughly 410 genotyped donors, less than 85% were placed in the genetic ancestry cluster associated with self-reported Caucasian donors. The study aimed to test whether cataloging public T cell receptors could reveal signatures of past pathogen exposure. The T cell repertoires of some 700 subjects were profiled by immunosequencing and related to cytomegalovirus serostatus. Along with the approximately 620-subject first cohort, a separate validation cohort of over a hundred different subjects was used. The study combined high-throughput TCR immunosequencing, statistical association of individual TCRs with disease status, and machine learning to predict cytomegalovirus infection status. In a later analysis, previously published TCR beta repertoires from hundreds of donors were re-analyzed and high-resolution HLA genotyping was added so that TCR occurrence patterns could be studied. In the later analysis, no new phenotypic data were used to find candidate immune exposures; instead, reliance was placed on TCR beta sequences and their occurrence across donors. An earlier analysis of 587 of the donors used high-throughput TCR beta sequencing to judge whether each TCR beta V gene segment behaved as functional or pseudogenic. Donor age, sex, ethnicity and CMV serostatus were compiled alongside the repertoire data. A later genetic analysis took genome-wide SNP genotypes for about 55% of the roughly 670 donors and used that subset as a discovery cohort. All discovery cohort repertoires had been generated on a single sequencing platform. HLA typing covered class I and class II loci at four-digit resolution. Typing coverage varied by locus: 629-630 donors for A, B, C, DRB1 and DQB1; approximately 520 for DQA1; over 600 for DPA1; more than 450 for DPB1. Because of strong linkage in the cohort, roughly five DR-DQ haplotypes were treated as single units for association and clustering. On average, roughly 240,000 unique TCR beta nucleotide sequences were sequenced per donor among fewer than 500 genotyped donors of the cohort, with roughly 18% of those sequences being non-productive.

Worth noting for this clone: Its antigen remains undetermined. There are no base qualities to consult, and no much larger clone falls within one base.

The CDR3 measures 17 amino acids from cysteine to phenylalanine. Just CDR3 DNA is preserved here, 51 bases in frame from base 1. Sequences SEHNR (CDR1) and FQNEAQ (CDR2) are obtained from the germline V gene (reference sequence). The germline V and J ends show losses of 5 bases and 1 base respectively, and no gene match explains 13 bases of the junction. Beyond this particular receptor, the publication reports: A later genetic analysis reported fewer N-insertions in productive TCRs among donors in an Asian-associated ancestry cluster than the roughly 640-donor mean. Linkage disequilibrium might explain the correlated functional status among segregating V segments, but an unknown experimental factor could not be ruled out. Presence/absence analyses assumed roughly uniform sequencing depth across donors, an assumption that may not hold. Because HLA typing was unavailable for some donors at each locus, only the typed subset was used in association tests. In a later analysis, several top co-occurrence clusters were reported to appear linked to parvovirus B19, influenza, CMV and Epstein-Barr virus. Because the 87-base-pair reads could not distinguish some IMGT-functional V segments, including TRBV6-2 and TRBV6-3, those segments were excluded. In a later analysis, most CMV-associated TCR beta chains were found to appear HLA-restricted, with HLA associations seemingly driven largely by CMV exposure. A cluster of highly shared sequence variants was judged likely to be a technical artifact of the sequencing pipeline. According to the authors, the approach could potentially be generalized to other disease states and immunological phenotypes. A total of 150 or so TCR beta chains were listed by the study as associated with cytomegalovirus. A further reported finding was that TCR beta sequences accurately predicted the HLA-A and HLA-B alleles for most subjects in the first cohort. Compared with equally common non-associated chains, HLA-associated TCR beta chains in a later analysis were more clonally expanded and had lower generation probabilities. A later genetic analysis associated a missense DCLRE1C variant with V-gene and J-gene trimming of TCR beta chains, and an independent cohort replicated the association. Because counts were too low, 15 to 20 rarely observed V segments, including chromosome 9 orphons, were excluded from the earlier analysis of some 540 of the donors. A few of the identified cytomegalovirus-associated TCR beta chains were confirmed in vitro to be specific for cytomegalovirus antigens. The only immune exposure information available for the cohort was CMV serostatus. Cytomegalovirus status was reported to be diagnosed by the classifier with high specificity and sensitivity in both the original and validation cohorts. Strong co-occurrence of HLA alleles, especially DR and DQ, made assigning TCR associations to individual alleles difficult. In a later analysis, TCR association rates were found to vary across HLA loci, with the most associated TCRs seen for DRB1 alleles and the fewest for HLA-C alleles. In an earlier analysis of over 550 of the donors, most TCR beta V segments were observed in productive rearrangements about 87% or about 30% of the time, broadly matching IMGT annotations. At a false discovery rate of 0.05, a later analysis linked under 20,000 TCR beta sequences to specific HLA alleles. Only TCR beta chains were sequenced in this cohort, and the absence of alpha or paired-chain data limited detectable features. Across donors, most TCR sequences were observed very rarely, whereas some public TCRs were present in many individuals.

The cohort was made up of several hundred healthy bone marrow donors. At the time of sampling, every cohort member was nominally healthy, though immune exposures that went unrecorded were likely present. The donor was CMV seronegative and was included in the group of over 300 seronegative cohort members. A peripheral blood sample was collected from each donor, and TCR beta sequencing was performed on peripheral blood mononuclear cells. The Qiagen DNeasy Blood Extraction Kit was used to extract genomic DNA from the blood cell samples. Receptor amplification or capture employed the immunoSEQ multiplex PCR assay. For the multiplex PCR, a mixture combining 60 forward primers for TCR Vbeta segments and 13 reverse primers for TCR Jbeta segments was used. The CDR3 region of rearranged TCR beta genes was amplified from genomic DNA with a multiplex PCR assay. On the Illumina HiSeq System, the amplified TCR beta libraries were sequenced as 87-base-pair reads. From the authors' description of their analysis: Across the 600 to 700 repertoires, a later analysis counted 75 million to 90 million unique TCR beta chains, roughly 11 million of which were shared by at least two donors. To remove PCR and sequencing errors, raw reads were error-corrected and collapsed into unique sequences using a nearest-neighbor algorithm that merged closely related sequences. CDR3 sequences were aligned to IMGT reference sequences to assign V, D and J gene segments. Each retained sequence needed at least a six-nucleotide match to both a V gene segment and a J gene segment. Rearrangements were classified as productive when the CDR3 lacked stop codons and remained in frame with V and J, and all other rearrangements were classified as non-productive. CDR3 was defined according to IMGT convention as the region running from the second conserved V-encoded cysteine to the conserved J-encoded phenylalanine. In an earlier analysis of some 550 of the donors, sequences lacking an unambiguous match to a single V gene segment were excluded. An earlier analysis of several hundred of the donors called V segments functional above 56.7% productive rearrangements and segregating when the between-donor standard deviation exceeded 5%. A statistical classification framework was developed to diagnose cytomegalovirus status using the catalog of TCR beta chain sequences. In a later analysis, V and J genes were assigned by comparing TCR nucleotide sequences against IMGT/GENE-DB human TR gene sequences. Using the TCRdist pipeline, a later analysis assigned CDR3 sequences along with most-parsimonious VDJ recombination scenarios. In a later analysis, each TCR beta chain was defined by its CDR3 amino acid sequence together with its V-gene family, and reads without a unique V-gene family were excluded. A later analysis removed 500 to 600 highly shared, low-generation-probability nucleotide sequences to deal with suspected cross-contamination and a sequencing artifact. A later analysis calculated a clonal expansion index for each public chain from normalized within-repertoire ranks of inferred template counts. Generation probabilities in a later analysis came from a VDJ recombination model fitted to out-of-frame rearrangements, and those results were checked against IGoR. A later analysis scored TCR-TCR, TCR-HLA and TCR-CMV co-occurrence with hypergeometric tests, applying a repertoire-size bias correction to TCR pairs. False discovery rates were estimated in a later analysis by permuting HLA or CMV assignments 20 times. In a later analysis, co-occurring TCRs were grouped using DBSCAN, and TCRdist sequence similarity was added for clustering within HLA-allele-positive subsets. Repertoires with fewer than 30,000 or more than 120,000 public chains, plus five repertoires with anomalous nucleotide sharing, were excluded from co-occurrence clustering. TCRdb took this table from immuneACCESS and kept in-frame rearrangements with V and J called. Such tables lack part of the clones; where checked against another copy, unresolved V genes explain under half of the gap, and the rest is unexplained. That table gives V, J and clone size, and the DNA gave D and trimming. Recorded for this sample are roughly 220,000 clones; 65% to 80% of them occurred a single time. The ten largest clones take up approximately 1.5% of the sample.

The chain was built from TRBV7-9 and TRBJ1-1, with 7 bases matching TRBD1. The sample was PBMCs. The clonotype was recovered from a man in his fifties in good health and CMV-seronegative. The DNA is as follows: TGTGCCAGCAGCCCAAACGTGGGGGACAGATCGAACACTGAAGCTTTCTTT. Its translation is CASSPNVGDRSNTEAFF.